This T cell receptor (beta chain) is from a study of blood T cell repertoires in COVID-19 (dated by TCRdb to the early 2020s). Some background on the complete study: Samples covering the acute and convalescent phases of COVID-19 were provided by collaborators in the United States, Italy and Spain. The material from the prospective study consisted of cDNA or gDNA derived from T cells, B-cell-depleted T cells, or PBMCs. Subjects who had been exposed to COVID-19, were actively infected with it, or had recovered from it provided the deeply sampled blood TCRbeta repertoires that made up the dataset. The repertoires were released in a freely available public database intended as a resource for research on the immune response to SARS-CoV-2. Samples were obtained from the ongoing ImmuneRACE study (first 160 participants) and from 1,200 or so subjects provided by 6 global collaborators. A de-identified subject ID, COVID-19 status, age in years and sex were almost always included in the sample metadata. Where available, HLA class I and class II types were obtained from metadata supplied by the sample provider rather than from assay-based typing.

TCRbeta CDR3 regions were amplified from genomic DNA using the immunoSEQ Assay, a bias-controlled multiplex PCR. The published analysis was carried out like this. Nucleated cell counts per sample were estimated from amplification of reference gene primers within the assay. To quantify the absolute abundance of each unique TCRbeta CDR3 rearrangement, sequence reads were collapsed and filtered. For each sample, productive Simpson clonality was calculated by taking the square root of Simpson's diversity index across productive rearrangements. What TCRdb holds here is the immuneACCESS table cut down to in-frame rearrangements. Part of the clones is not present; checked against another copy, under half of the missing clones reflect an unresolved V gene, and the others are unexplained. V, J and clone size reflect that table, while D and trimming were determined from the DNA. This sample holds some 240,000 clones; 70% to 90% were observed only once. Of the sample, 3% to 4% is held by the ten largest clones.

For this clone: There is no known antigen for this receptor. Nothing much larger sits one base from this clone, and base qualities are not available.

Overall study outcomes, separate from this receptor: The amount of clinical and demographic metadata varied by source and participant and was provided uncurated.

Enrolling through a virtual design, the prospective study's participants ranged in age from roughly 18 to 90 years and lived across roughly 23 United States geographic areas. In the prospective study, cohorts were assigned on the basis of participant-reported clinical history obtained from a screening survey and a study questionnaire. Each participant in the prospective study had whole blood, serum and a nasopharyngeal or oropharyngeal swab collected by mobile phlebotomists. Over a roughly two-month period, participants in the prospective study had the option of providing additional blood draws and questionnaires. Blood samples from the prospective study were shipped frozen or at room temperature prior to DNA extraction. From V the trimming removes 1 base and from J it removes 7 bases, while the gene matches leave 7 bases of the junction unaccounted for. Spanning cysteine to phenylalanine, the CDR3 consists of 16 amino acids. Of all the DNA, just the CDR3 is kept, 48 bases in frame from base 1. For CDR1 and CDR2, the germline V gene lists MGHRA and YSYEKL.

The source material was PBMCs or T cells enriched from blood (not recorded which). Recombination linked TRBV4-1 to TRBJ2-2, and TRBD2 matches 9 of the central bases. The source is a middle-aged woman with acute COVID-19. The encoded CDR3 is CASSQGLAGVVGELFF. Here is the DNA: TGCGCCAGCAGCCAAGGTTTAGCGGGAGTGGTCGGGGAGCTGTTTTTT.